This TCR beta chain was captured by sequencing in a study of human T cells and chemical hapten exposure. Turning to the study itself: Sensitizing treatment utilized 2% DPC over a roughly 2 cm by roughly 2 cm portion of upper inner arm skin. Patients, predominantly female, presented with alopecia areata, totalis or universalis.

CDR1 is SQVTM, CDR2 ANQGSEA, per germline. Trimming took off 2 bases at V and 3 bases at J, with 8 bases between the two ends. CDR3 length: 12 residues. Time point here: patch test 2, 6 weeks after DPC sensitization. Sample treatment: therapeutic diphenylcyclopropenone sensitization with weekly scalp DPC. At every patch-test visit, blood was drawn before the patch test was applied. Authors' analysis steps: TCRs per sample had a median of approximately 88,000 and ranged from 23,224 to 690,600. MiXCR, run by TCRdb on the RACE reads, gives a single entry per CDR3 protein. The V and J calls were not made by the authors but by TCRdb's processing. Here the sample spans more than 85,000 distinct CDR3 sequences, about 10% being singletons.

The TCR was taken from a middle-aged man with alopecia areata. Some clones in this sample may be carry-over from other donors' samples. Material: whole blood, obtained in connection with sensitization to the hapten diphenylcyclopropenone (DPC). The J gene is TRBJ2-7, the V gene TRBV29-1; D is unclear. In DNA, the CDR3 is TGCAGCGTTGAACGCGGCGGCTACGAGCAGTACTTC. Translation: CSVERGGYEQYF.